This TCR beta chain originates from a study of shared clonotypes between healthy human individuals (dated by TCRdb to the early 2020s). Turning to the overall study: Three men and a couple of women, aged 18 to 49 years, made up the cohort. To increase sequencing depth and limit assay-specific biases, different laboratories used diverse techniques to prepare libraries and sequence TCR repertoires. To estimate repertoire size and how much clonotypes are shared between individuals, the study performed deep sequencing of blood TCR repertoires from about 5 healthy adults. Between about 0.85 and 9.5 billion PBMCs per donor were obtained by leukapheresis. For each donor, three plates each were used for CD4 naive and CD4 memory, two plates were used for CD8 naive, and one plate was used for CD8 memory.

To note about this clone: The clone's antigen remains unknown. Base qualities were left out, and no much larger clone turns up one base away.

Broad study findings and their caveats: Across a handful of donors, approximately 4.9% of naive CD4, approximately 3.6% of naive CD8, under 2.5% of memory CD4, and approximately 0.4% of memory CD8 clonotypes were shared. Clonotypes shared by all four sorted-subset donors showed higher generation probabilities than non-shared clonotypes. The genetic and exposure-history diversity represented was limited by the small number of donors. Pairwise subsampling led to the expectation that sequencing depth would affect the degree of clonotype sharing among donors. Sampling was restricted to blood, and TCR repertoires in tissues likely differ from the TCR repertoires found in blood. Rarefaction of sorted-subset datasets indicated incomplete sequencing despite the large sequencing depth. Naive subsets generally had larger estimated clonotype richness than memory subsets did.

TCR CDR3 regions were amplified from genomic DNA by multiplex PCR using the deep immunoSEQ assay. Extracted genomic DNA from each cell subset was distributed evenly across all wells of several immunoSEQ 96-well plates, and each plate was treated as a replicate. For sorted subsets, roughly 200 ng genomic DNA, equal to tens of thousands of T cell genomes, was loaded into each replicate PCR. Purified libraries were measured with a Qubit 3.0 fluorometer, size-checked on a Bioanalyzer 2100, and measured again with the KAPA Library Quantification kit. Each immunoSEQ 96-well plate was sequenced on its own single-read 150-cycle Illumina NextSeq 550 flow cell. Per the original workflow: Because the immunoSEQ output held only junctional sequences and lacked quality scores, the filtering could not match the filtering applied to full-length reads. Sequences were annotated with PyIR, a Python wrapper for IgBLAST v1.9, and V/J genes and CDR3 were assigned using IMGT germline references. Reads with weak V/J assignments (E-value above 1e-6), missing CDR3, stop codons, out-of-frame junctions, or ambiguous translated residues were removed. V3J clonotypes were defined as sequences sharing the same inferred V gene, J gene, and CDR3 amino acid sequence. Percentage overlap between repertoires was computed as shared unique clonotypes divided by the size of the smaller repertoire. Richness of each repertoire was evaluated using RTK rarefaction, the Chao1 estimator, and Recon v2.1 estimates of unobserved clonotypes. OLGA was used to compute generation probabilities for all TCRbeta clonotypes that the gDNA method yielded from a few donors. The clones in this table, taken by TCRdb from immuneACCESS, are in-frame only. Not every clone is retained; where verified, under half of the shortfall comes from an unresolved V gene, and the cause of the rest is unknown. V, J and clone size were drawn from that table, and D and trimming were deduced from the DNA. The sample table contains roughly 650,000 clones; only one count was recorded for more than 95% of them. The ten most abundant clones make up about 0.06% of the sample.

The donors were healthy, HIV-negative adults who had no recently reported acute infections or vaccinations. Every donor was a Caucasian adult living in Nashville, Tennessee, USA. CD4+ T cells were enriched by magnetic negative selection, after which naive cells were positively selected on CD45RA and the negative fraction was taken as the memory subset. Blood was collected by leukapheresis, and PBMCs were isolated by Ficoll-Histopaque density gradient centrifugation and then cryopreserved in liquid nitrogen vapor phase. Analytical flow cytometry was used to check the purity and quantity of each magnetically sorted T cell population. Each sorted fraction had its genomic DNA isolated and then quantified by UV absorbance on a Nanodrop 2000c. The sequence derives from a woman aged 25-40 years in good health. Sequencing was performed on naive CD4+ T cells sorted from blood. The cell subset or site tag for this specimen amounts to: CD45RA+ positively selected.

The base sequence is TGTGCCAGCAGTCCAGGGTTTTGGAGCAATCAGCCCCAGCATTTT. It specifies CASSPGFWSNQPQHF. The rearrangement joined TRBV28 to TRBJ1-5; matching of 5 bases hints at TRBD1 as the D gene. For CDR1 and CDR2, the germline V gene lists MDHEN and SYDVKM. Inclusive of the bounding cysteine and phenylalanine, the CDR3 is 15 residues long. Kept here is only the CDR3 DNA, which spans 45 bases and is read in frame from base 1. Trimming costs V 5 bases and J 1 base, and their ends lie 12 bases apart. The CDR3, completed at both ends by the reference TRBV28 and TRBJ1-5 genes, gives the full variable domain DVKVTQSSRYLVKRTGEKVFLECVQDMDHENMFWYRQDPGLGLRLIYFSYDVKMKEKGDIPEGYSVSREKKERFSLILESASTNQTSMYLCASSPGFWSNQPQHFGDGTRLSIL.